This is a list of T cell receptor beta chains from one sample in a study of cytomegalovirus exposure and HLA in healthy donors. The table came from immunoSEQ multiplex PCR; TCRdb's copy has only in-frame clones and leaves some out. The data hold 120,000 to 150,000 clones, with around 75% observed a single time. The sample taken for sequencing was PBMCs. These receptors were taken from a woman between 25 and 40 years old in good health and CMV-seronegative. CDR3s include the opening cysteine and the closing phenylalanine or tryptophan.

cdr3_aa	v_call	j_call
CASSLELAGNTDTQYF	TRBV28	TRBJ2-3
CASSLLDKAYEQYF	TRBV6-1	TRBJ2-7
CASSRRQGNTEAFF	TRBV14	TRBJ1-1
CATVNDQGNTGELFF	TRBV6-6	TRBJ2-2
CASMGTGVGTSYPYEQYF	TRBV28	TRBJ2-7
CASSCQGLRSRQHF	TRBV6-5	TRBJ1-5
CAIGLAGDEQFF	TRBV10-3	TRBJ2-1
CASSQTRANEKLFF	TRBV18	TRBJ1-4
CASSRRGPGGNNEQFF	TRBV19	TRBJ2-1
CASSLEGAVETQYF	TRBV28	TRBJ2-5
CASSIDEREITNEQYF	TRBV4-2	TRBJ2-7
CASSLGTASNQPQHF	TRBV5-1	TRBJ1-5
CASSLVAQGYEQYF	TRBV7-9	TRBJ2-7
CASSPGRTGDFTGELFF	TRBV19	TRBJ2-2
CASSKAWFPQRPNTGELFF	TRBV21-1	TRBJ2-2
CASRQGSNQPQHF	TRBV5-1	TRBJ1-5
CASSFLGVRGTGELFF	TRBV5-4	TRBJ2-2
CASSLTSVEQYF	TRBV7-8	NA
CASSQGHYPYF	TRBV11-3	TRBJ2-5
CSVSQGGVTEAFF	TRBV29-1	TRBJ1-1
CASSLGPSGSSYEQYF	TRBV7-6	TRBJ2-7
CASGSSGADTQYF	TRBV12-5	TRBJ2-3
CASSRQGLGEKLFF	TRBV2	TRBJ1-4
CASSGGLGNEQFF	TRBV10-3	TRBJ2-1
CASSLSDREYNEQFF	TRBV7-9	TRBJ2-1
CASVYRDNHEQFF	TRBV28	TRBJ2-1
CASSPLVSGEVNEQFF	TRBV4-2	TRBJ2-1
CASSVTGDNEQFF	TRBV9	TRBJ2-1
CASSLRGSGNTIYF	TRBV27	TRBJ1-3
CASSSTGQAYGYTF	TRBV5-1	TRBJ1-2
CASSGRGNQNTGELFF	TRBV9	TRBJ2-2
CASSQSGGAGTGELFF	TRBV7-9	TRBJ2-2
CSVVGLAEFEFF	TRBV29-1	TRBJ2-1
CASSYLGQPEKLFF	TRBV6-6	TRBJ1-4
CASSLRGTGGKSYGYTF	TRBV13	TRBJ1-2
CASSPVRGKAFF	TRBV7-2	TRBJ1-1
CASVGERVGDTQYF	TRBV10-1	TRBJ2-3
CSVVTDYNQPQHF	TRBV29-1	TRBJ1-5
CASRSTASNTEAFF	TRBV6-6	TRBJ1-1
CASSIGTTTYNEQFF	TRBV7-9	TRBJ2-1
CASSSYRAPSSYNSPLHF	TRBV28	TRBJ1-6
CASSLPGQGNEKLFF	TRBV7-9	TRBJ1-4
CSVAQGKNTEAFF	TRBV29-1	TRBJ1-1
CASSAGTVSGYTF	TRBV11-2	TRBJ1-2
CASSLRTTDNTEAFF	TRBV7-6	TRBJ1-1